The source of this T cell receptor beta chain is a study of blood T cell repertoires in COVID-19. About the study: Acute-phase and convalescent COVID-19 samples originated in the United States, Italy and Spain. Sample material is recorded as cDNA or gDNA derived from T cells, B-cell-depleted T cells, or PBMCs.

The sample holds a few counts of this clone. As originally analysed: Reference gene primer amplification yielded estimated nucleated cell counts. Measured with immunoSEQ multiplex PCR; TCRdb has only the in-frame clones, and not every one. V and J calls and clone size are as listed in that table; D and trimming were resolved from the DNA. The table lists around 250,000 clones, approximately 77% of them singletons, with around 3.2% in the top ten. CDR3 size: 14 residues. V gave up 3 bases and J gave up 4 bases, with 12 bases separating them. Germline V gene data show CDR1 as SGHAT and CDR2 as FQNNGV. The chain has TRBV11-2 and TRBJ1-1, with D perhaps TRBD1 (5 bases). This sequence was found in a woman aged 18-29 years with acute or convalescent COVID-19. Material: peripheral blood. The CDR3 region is CASSFDLGGTEAFF. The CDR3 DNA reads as TGTGCCAGCAGCTTCGATTTGGGGGGCACTGAAGCTTTCTTT.